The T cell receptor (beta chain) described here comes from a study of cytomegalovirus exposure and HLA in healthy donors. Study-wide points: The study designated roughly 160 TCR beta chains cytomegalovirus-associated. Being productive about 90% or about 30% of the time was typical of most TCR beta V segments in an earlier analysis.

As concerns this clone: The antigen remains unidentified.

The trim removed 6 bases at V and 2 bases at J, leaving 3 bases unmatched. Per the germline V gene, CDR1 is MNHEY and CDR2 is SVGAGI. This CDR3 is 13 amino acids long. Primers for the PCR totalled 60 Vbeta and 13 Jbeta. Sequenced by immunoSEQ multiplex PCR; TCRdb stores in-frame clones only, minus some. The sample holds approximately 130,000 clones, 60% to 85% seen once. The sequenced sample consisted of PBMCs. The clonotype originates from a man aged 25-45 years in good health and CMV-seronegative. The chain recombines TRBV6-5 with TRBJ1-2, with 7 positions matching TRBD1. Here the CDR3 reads CASRSDRNYGYTF. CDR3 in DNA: TGTGCCAGCAGGTCGGACAGGAACTATGGCTACACCTTC.